Following are 10 T cell receptor beta chains from one sample sequenced in a study of T-cell reconstitution after alpha-beta-depleted transplantation in children. Preparing the TCRbeta library involved the use of unique molecular identifiers. TCRdb re-called the PCR reads through MiXCR, storing one row per CDR3 protein. The table shows around 600,000 distinct CDR3 sequences, with roughly a tenth occurring only once. This material consisted of PBMCs from the stem cell graft donor, taken from the stem cell graft. All receptors derive from a human donor who donated a stem cell graft to a child with acute myeloid leukemia.

Here the CDR3 reads CASRDRVGGTTYEQYF. Here the CDR3 DNA reads TGTGCCAGCAGGGATCGAGTTGGCGGGACGACCTACGAGCAGTACTTC. V is TRBV28 and J is TRBJ2-7, with D tentatively TRBD2 (6 bases). The CDR3 contains 16 residues. V was pared by 6 bases and J by 2 bases, with 20 bases between. CDR1 is MDHEN, CDR2 SYDVKM, per germline.

As concerns this clonotype: This may be a read error: a much more frequent sequence differs by one nucleotide. The rearrangement uses TRBV29-1 and TRBJ2-2; TRBD1 agrees at 8 bases. CDR3 size: 13 residues. Germline V lookup: CDR1 SQVTM, CDR2 ANQGSEA. This CDR3 is CSVDPGGTGELIF. CDR3 coding DNA: TGCAGCGTTGACCCAGGGGGCACCGGGGAGCTGATTTTT.

This clonotype was detected a few times. The V and J genes are TRBV20-1 and TRBJ2-4, with 10 bases identical to TRBD1. The length of the CDR3 is 14 residues. The junction had 7 bases not matched to a gene; V was cut back by 2 bases and J by 9 bases. Germline lookup yields CDR1 DFQATT and CDR2 SNEGSKA (reference sequence). CDR3 region: CSARRPGTGVIQYF. The CDR3 DNA follows: TGCAGTGCTAGACGTCCCGGGACAGGGGTCATTCAGTACTTC.

This clonotype showed up just a few times. This sequence joins TRBV6-5 and TRBJ1-5; 9 positions match TRBD1. This CDR3 has 15 amino acids. The V gene's germline CDR1 is MNHEY and CDR2 SVGAGI. Trimming cost V 4 bases and J 3 bases; bases outside gene matches: 4. CDR3 DNA: TGTGCCAGCAGTTCCGGACAGGGGCACAATCAGCCCCAGCATTTT. This encodes CASSSGQGHNQPQHF.

This clonotype was detected only a few times. This chain links TRBV20-1 with TRBJ1-3; D perhaps matches TRBD1 (6 bases). The CDR3 totals 14 residues. Germline V gene lookup returns CDR1 DFQATT and CDR2 SNEGSKA (reference sequence). V was cut by 0 bases and J by 4 bases, with 10 bases left in between. DNA for the CDR3: TGCAGTGCTAGAGATGGGGGGCTGGGAAACACCATATATTTT. Protein product: CSARDGGLGNTIYF.

The table lists this clonotype with many counts. This sequence joins TRBV5-6 and TRBJ1-2; D remains ambiguous. This CDR3 is built from 14 residues. Deletions cut 4 bases from V and 2 bases from J, with 12 bases between. Germline lookup yields CDR1 SGHDT and CDR2 YYEEEE. This CDR3 reads CASSSTQENYGYTF. CDR3 in DNA: TGTGCCAGCAGCAGCACTCAGGAGAACTATGGCTACACCTTC.

The rearrangement uses TRBV20-1 and TRBJ2-1; 9 positions agree with TRBD2. The CDR3 has 15 residues. V lost 0 bases, J lost 6 bases, and 6 bases stayed unmatched. Germline V gene sequence: CDR1 DFQATT, CDR2 SNEGSKA (reference sequence). In nucleotides, the CDR3 is TGCAGTGCTAGAGATCCGCGCGGGAGGGCCAATGAGCAGTTCTTC. This translates into CSARDPRGRANEQFF.

This clonotype was seen repeatedly, ten times or more. The J gene is TRBJ1-5, the V gene TRBV9; possibly TRBD1 for D (6 bases). Trimming shortened V by 0 bases and J by 5 bases, and 12 bases separated the two germline ends. The CDR3 consists of 15 residues. Germline values: CDR1 SGDLS, CDR2 YYNGEE. The CDR3 region has the DNA TGTGCCAGCAGCGTAGGGGGGCGAGAGGATCAGCCCCAGCATTTT. Translating it yields CASSVGGREDQPQHF.

V usage is TRBV6-2 or TRBV6-3 and J usage is TRBJ2-1; TRBD2 matches at 7 bases. The CDR3 extends over 13 amino acids. Per the germline V gene, CDR1 is MNHEY and CDR2 is SVGEGT. With V trimmed by 2 bases and J by 10 bases, 5 bases remained unmatched. The chain's CDR3 is CASSYGGSGEQFF. In nucleotides, the CDR3 is TGTGCCAGCAGTTACGGCGGGAGCGGGGAGCAGTTCTTC.

This clonotype was picked up a small number of times. The chain carries TRBV29-1 and TRBJ2-7; 12 positions match TRBD1. CDR1 SQVTM and CDR2 ANQGSEA come from the germline V gene. Unmatched junction bases numbered 3, after V lost 4 bases and J lost 5 bases. The CDR3 is made up of 13 amino acids. This chain's CDR3 is CSVAGTGGHEQYF. The DNA of the CDR3 is TGCAGCGTTGCCGGGACAGGGGGCCACGAGCAGTACTTC.